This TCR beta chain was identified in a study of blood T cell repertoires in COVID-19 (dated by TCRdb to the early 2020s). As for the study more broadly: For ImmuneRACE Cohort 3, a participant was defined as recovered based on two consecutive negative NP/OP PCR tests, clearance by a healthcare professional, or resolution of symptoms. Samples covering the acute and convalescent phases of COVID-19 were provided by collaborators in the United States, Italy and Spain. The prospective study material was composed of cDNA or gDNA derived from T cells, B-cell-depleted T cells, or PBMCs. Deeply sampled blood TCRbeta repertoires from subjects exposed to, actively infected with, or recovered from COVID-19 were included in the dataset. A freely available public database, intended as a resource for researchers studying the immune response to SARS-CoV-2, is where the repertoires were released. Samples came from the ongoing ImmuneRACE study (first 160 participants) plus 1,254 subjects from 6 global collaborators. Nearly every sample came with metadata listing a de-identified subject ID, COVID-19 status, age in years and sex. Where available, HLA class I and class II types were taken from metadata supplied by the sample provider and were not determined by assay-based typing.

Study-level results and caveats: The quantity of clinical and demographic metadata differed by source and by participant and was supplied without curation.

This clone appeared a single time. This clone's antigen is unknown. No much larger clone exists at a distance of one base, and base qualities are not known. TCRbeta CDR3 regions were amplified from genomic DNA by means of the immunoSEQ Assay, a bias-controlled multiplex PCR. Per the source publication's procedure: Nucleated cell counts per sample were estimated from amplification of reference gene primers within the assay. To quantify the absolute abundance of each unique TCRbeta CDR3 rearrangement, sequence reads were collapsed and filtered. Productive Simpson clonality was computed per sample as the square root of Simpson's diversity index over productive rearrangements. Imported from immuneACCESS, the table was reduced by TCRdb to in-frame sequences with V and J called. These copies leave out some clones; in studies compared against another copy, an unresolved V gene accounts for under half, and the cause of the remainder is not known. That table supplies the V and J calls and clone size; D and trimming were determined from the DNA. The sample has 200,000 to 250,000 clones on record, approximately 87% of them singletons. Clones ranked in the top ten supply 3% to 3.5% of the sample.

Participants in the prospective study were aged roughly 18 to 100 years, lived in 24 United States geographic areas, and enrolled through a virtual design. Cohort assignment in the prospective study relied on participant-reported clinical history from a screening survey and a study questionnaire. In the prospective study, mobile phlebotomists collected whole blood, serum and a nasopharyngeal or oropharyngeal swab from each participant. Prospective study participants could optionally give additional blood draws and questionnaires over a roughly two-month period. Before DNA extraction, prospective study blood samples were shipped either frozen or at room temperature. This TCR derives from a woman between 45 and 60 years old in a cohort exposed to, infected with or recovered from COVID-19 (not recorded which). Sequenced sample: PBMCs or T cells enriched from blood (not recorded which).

The CDR3 region has the sequence CASSLTSGGKETQYF. The nucleotide sequence is TGCGCCAGCAGCCTGACTAGCGGGGGGAAAGAGACCCAGTACTTC. The V and J genes are TRBV5-1 and TRBJ2-5; 13 of the junction bases match TRBD2. CDR1 and CDR2, per the germline V gene, are SGHRS and YFSETQ. Clipping removes 4 bases from V and 3 bases from J, with 3 as the unmatched junction base count. Spanning cysteine to phenylalanine, the CDR3 consists of 15 amino acids. The only DNA kept is the CDR3, 45 bases in frame from the first base.